Sequencing of this T cell receptor (beta chain) was carried out in a study of sequential checkpoint blockade in melanoma. Study overall: After both sequences, patients received maintenance nivolumab.

The CDR3 length is 15 residues. CDR1 and CDR2 (germline): SGHNT, YENEEA. With 3 bases removed from V and 4 bases from J, the gap between germline ends came to 13 bases. Study-wide results and limits: Rising tumor T-cell fraction and clonality meant about 30 times likelier benefit.

The treatment was: randomized to nivolumab then ipilimumab (arm A) or the reverse (arm B). None of the patients previously received DNA-damaging chemotherapy. This clone turned up a few times. Its antigen is as yet unknown. Using immunoSEQ multiplex PCR, the repertoire was profiled, and TCRdb retains in-frame clones only, with some absent. The top ten hold under 2% of the sample, which has tens of thousands of clones, roughly 32% seen once. The TCR sequence derives from a human donor with melanoma. V and J are TRBV11-3 and TRBJ2-1; D unresolved. The material was tumor tissue (inferred from file names), obtained from a patient given nivolumab and ipilimumab in sequence. This CDR3 reads CASSFTAREYNEQFF. Here the CDR3 DNA reads TGTGCCAGCAGCTTTACAGCTAGGGAATACAATGAGCAGTTCTTC.